The following is a T cell receptor (beta chain) sequence with its context. The data were taken from a study of long-term antiretroviral therapy in people with HIV. A v3.0 immunoSEQ assay was performed at survey level. Data came from immunoSEQ multiplex PCR; TCRdb stores just in-frame clones and leaves some out. Found here are some 27,000 clones, 70% to 85% of them singletons; the top ten hold around 8.3%. Germline V gene data show CDR1 as SGHKS and CDR2 as YYEKEE (reference sequence). The germline V and J ends were trimmed by 4 bases and 4 bases, with 15 bases remaining between them. CDR3 length equals 14 residues.

V usage is TRBV5-5 and J usage is TRBJ2-7; tentatively, D is TRBD2 (6 bases). Sequenced material: unsorted PBMCs, taken 3 years after starting antiretroviral therapy. This TCR was recovered from a man between 35 and 55 years old with HIV. In DNA form, the CDR3 reads TGTGCCAGCAGCCCTGCGGGACGTTCGTACGAGCAGTACTTC. Its translation: CASSPAGRSYEQYF. The full variable domain, in which reference TRBV5-5 and TRBJ2-7 provide the parts outside the CDR3, is DAGVTQSPTHLIKTRGQQVTLRCSPISGHKSVSWYQQVLGQGPQFIFQYYEKEERGRGNFPDRFSARQFPNYSSELNVNALLLGDSALYLCASSPAGRSYEQYFGPGTRLTVT.